This is a list of T cell receptor beta chains from one sample in a study of T cell responses to AZD1222 COVID-19 vaccine. The method was immunoSEQ multiplex PCR; TCRdb's version includes in-frame clones alone and lacks a portion of them. The sample lists about 84,000 clones, approximately 83% occurring once. Sequenced material: peripheral blood, taken 28 days after the second AZD1222 dose. Receptors were obtained from an adult who received the AZD1222 COVID-19 vaccine. The CDR3 runs from the conserved cysteine through the conserved F or W. A D gene is named only where the DNA matches it firmly. The listing skips clone size in some rows; elsewhere it reads once, few, many or a size class.

clone_size	cdr3_length	v_call	j_call	d_call	cdr3_nt	cdr3_aa
-	15	TRBV5-1	TRBJ2-4	TRBD1	TGCGCCAGCGGGCGTGGGGGGACAGGAGAAAACATTCAGTACTTC	CASGRGGTGENIQYF
-	12	TRBV6-5	TRBJ2-7	TRBD2	TGTGCCAGCAGTCGGACTAGCGGAGAGCAGTACTTC	CASSRTSGEQYF
-	15	TRBV24-1	TRBJ1-1	TRBD1	TGTGCCACCAGTAACTCGGGACAGGGGAACACTGAAGCTTTCTTT	CATSNSGQGNTEAFF
-	17	TRBV28	TRBJ1-1	TRBD1	TGTGCCAGCAGTCCCTCCCGCGGGGTGACAGGGGGCACTGAAGCTTTCTTT	CASSPSRGVTGGTEAFF
-	16	TRBV5-4	TRBJ2-2	TRBD1	TGTGCCAGCAGCTTGCTAACAGGGGGCAATACCGGGGAGCTGTTTTTT	CASSLLTGGNTGELFF
few	13	TRBV30	TRBJ1-1	-	TGTGCCTTACGAACCTTCATGAACACTGAAGCTTTCTTT	CALRTFMNTEAFF
-	15	TRBV2	TRBJ1-1	TRBD1	TGTGCCAGCAAGACCGGGACAGCAGTGAACACTGAAGCTTTCTTT	CASKTGTAVNTEAFF
-	15	TRBV3-1/TRBV3-2	TRBJ2-7	-	TGTGCCAGCAGCCAAGGGTCCGGGGAAAACTACGAGCAGTACTTC	CASSQGSGENYEQYF
-	15	TRBV9	TRBJ1-5	-	TGTGCCAGCAGCGTAAATGCAGGCGGTAATCAGCCCCAGCATTTT	CASSVNAGGNQPQHF
-	14	TRBV5-1	TRBJ2-5	-	TGCGCCAGCAGCTTAGTCCAGGGGAAGGGGACCCAGTACTTC	CASSLVQGKGTQYF
-	13	TRBV28	TRBJ2-1	-	TGTGCCAGCAACCCTAACATGGCGGATGAGCAGTTCTTC	CASNPNMADEQFF
-	16	TRBV24-1	TRBJ2-2	TRBD2	TGTGCCACCAGTGATTTCCCTAGCGGGGTCACCGGGGAGCTGTTTTTT	CATSDFPSGVTGELFF
-	12	TRBV27	TRBJ1-1	-	TGTGCCAGTCGTCACGGAGGCACTGAAGCTTTCTTT	CASRHGGTEAFF
-	11	TRBV28	TRBJ1-2	-	TGTGCCAGCAGTTTAGGTCGAGGCTACACCTTC	CASSLGRGYTF
-	14	TRBV4-1	TRBJ1-5	-	TGCGCCAGCAGCCAGGCAGATAGCAATCAGCCCCAGCATTTT	CASSQADSNQPQHF
-	15	TRBV6-5	TRBJ1-4	-	TGTGCCAGTTTCGACGGTATGGGAGGTTACGAAAAACTGTTTTTT	CASFDGMGGYEKLFF
many	16	TRBV11-1	TRBJ2-5	TRBD2	TGTGCCAGCAGCTTATTGTCGGGAGGGCCGCAGGAGACCCAGTACTTC	CASSLLSGGPQETQYF
-	15	TRBV6-1	TRBJ2-1	-	TGTGCCAGCAGTGAATTAGGGGTTCAATACAATGAGCAGTTCTTC	CASSELGVQYNEQFF
-	14	TRBV28	TRBJ1-4	-	TGTGCCAGCAGTCGACACGTAACTAATGAAAAACTGTTTTTT	CASSRHVTNEKLFF
-	11	TRBV28	TRBJ1-2	-	TGTGCCAGCAGCACCTCCGGGGGCTACACCTTC	CASSTSGGYTF
-	18	TRBV6-2/TRBV6-3	TRBJ2-3	TRBD2	TGTGCCAGCAGTTACGGCCGCGGGGGGGCGGCTGGGGTAGATACGCAGTATTTT	CASSYGRGGAAGVDTQYF
-	13	TRBV7-8	TRBJ1-1	-	TGTGCCAGCAGCTTAGGAGGGGTAGGGGAAGCTTTCTTT	CASSLGGVGEAFF
-	14	TRBV5-6	TRBJ2-7	-	TGTGCCAGCAGCTTGGACAGGGCCACCTACGAGCAGTACTTC	CASSLDRATYEQYF
-	15	TRBV7-2	TRBJ1-6	-	TGTGCCAGCAGCCCCGCCGGGAGAAATAATTCACCCCTCCACTTT	CASSPAGRNNSPLHF
-	14	TRBV29-1	TRBJ1-4	-	TGCAGCGCTTCAACTGGGGGGGTGAATGAAAAACTGTTTTTT	CSASTGGVNEKLFF
few	19	TRBV28	TRBJ2-6	TRBD2	TGTGCCAGCAGCAGTGGACTAGCGGGGTCCTGGGGTGGGGCCAACGTCCTGACTTTC	CASSSGLAGSWGGANVLTF
-	15	TRBV3-1/TRBV3-2	TRBJ2-2	TRBD2	TGTGCCAGCAGCCAAGATACTAGCGTTTCTGGGGAGCTGTTTTTT	CASSQDTSVSGELFF
-	16	TRBV6-5	TRBJ1-4	TRBD1	TGTGCCAGCAGTTCCCGTGCCGGGACAGCCGTTGAAAAACTGTTTTTT	CASSSRAGTAVEKLFF
-	15	TRBV19	TRBJ1-1	-	TGTGCCAGTAAAACAGGATCCGGCACACACGCTGAAGCTTTCTTT	CASKTGSGTHAEAFF
once	17	TRBV7-2	TRBJ2-2	-	TGTGCCAGCAGCCCAAGGAGGGGGCTGGGGAACACCGGGGAGCTGTTTTTT	CASSPRRGLGNTGELFF
-	14	TRBV9	TRBJ1-6	-	TGTGCCAGCAGCTCGGGAGAAAATAATTCACCCCTCCACTTT	CASSSGENNSPLHF
-	13	TRBV5-1	TRBJ1-1	-	TGCGCCAGCAGCTTAGACTCGAACACTGAAGCTTTCTTT	CASSLDSNTEAFF
-	13	TRBV21-1	TRBJ2-1	-	TGTGCCAGCAAGGGACAGCTAAACAATGAGCAGTTCTTC	CASKGQLNNEQFF
once	14	TRBV5-4	TRBJ2-5	-	TGTGCCAGCAGCTTCCCGGGGTCGAAAGAGACCCAGTACTTC	CASSFPGSKETQYF
-	14	TRBV4-3	TRBJ2-3	-	TGCGCCAGCAGCCAAGGGACACGAACAGATACGCAGTATTTT	CASSQGTRTDTQYF
-	13	TRBV11-2	TRBJ1-1	-	TGTGCCAGCAGCTTAGGGCAGAACACTGAAGCTTTCTTT	CASSLGQNTEAFF
-	11	TRBV29-1	TRBJ1-2	TRBD1	TGCAGCACTCTGACAGGGGATGGCTACACCTTC	CSTLTGDGYTF
-	14	TRBV6-5	TRBJ1-1	TRBD1	TGTGCCAGCAGTTACGGACAGGGGAGTATCAAAGCTTTCTTT	CASSYGQGSIKAFF
once	15	TRBV7-2	TRBJ2-3	-	TGTGCCAGCAGCAAGACAGAATCTAGCACAGATACGCAGTATTTT	CASSKTESSTDTQYF
-	15	TRBV5-4	TRBJ2-2	-	TGTGCCAGCAGCTTGGCCTTGGACGGGACCGGGGAGCTGTTTTTT	CASSLALDGTGELFF
-	17	TRBV19	TRBJ1-5	-	TGTGCCAGTAGTATGTCGCCCACAGCCTTTTTAGGTCAGCCCCAGCATTTT	CASSMSPTAFLGQPQHF